The 20 T cell receptor beta chains given below trace back to one sample, sequenced in a study of beta chain features in type 1 diabetes. What was sequenced were expressed TCRB transcripts, since all of the isolated RNA had been reverse transcribed. This table comes from immunoSEQ multiplex PCR, and its TCRdb copy is limited to in-frame clones, with some not included. The repertoire holds about 160,000 clones, with 7.5% to 10% as singletons. The sample comprised central memory CD4+ T cells from blood. Receptor source: a man between 18 and 29 years old in good health.

This chain uses TRBV15 with TRBJ1-5; D perhaps matches TRBD1 (6 bases). Trimming stripped 4 bases from V and 7 bases from J, with 8 bases between. Germline values: CDR1 LNHNV, CDR2 YYDKDF (reference sequence). The length of the CDR3 is 12 residues. The CDR3 region is CATSIRGQPQHF. DNA for the CDR3: TGTGCCACCAGCATAAGGGGGCAGCCCCAGCATTTT.

In its sample, this clone was seen a few times. This chain joins TRBV4-2 and TRBJ2-5; 13 nucleotides line up with TRBD2. The CDR3 is 18 amino acids. CDR1 is LGHNA, CDR2 YNFKEQ, per germline. V was pared by 4 bases and J by 4 bases, with 12 bases of the junction left unmatched. This CDR3 reads CASSRGTSGTAEGETQYF. The CDR3, as DNA: TGTGCCAGCAGCCGCGGGACTAGCGGGACCGCAGAGGGAGAGACCCAGTACTTC.

V and J are TRBV5-6 and TRBJ2-7; 7 bases line up with TRBD1. This CDR3 has 14 amino acids. The germline CDR1 and CDR2 sequences are SGHDT and YYEEEE. Trimming removed 5 bases from V and 2 bases from J; junction bases left unmatched: 7. The CDR3 DNA reads as TGTGCCAGCAGGAGCCGGGACAGAACCTACGAGCAGTACTTC. This codes for CASRSRDRTYEQYF.

This clone was recorded at least ten times. This sequence joins TRBV30 and TRBJ1-2, with 7 nucleotides matching TRBD1. The CDR3 runs 14 residues. Germline-derived CDR1 and CDR2 are GTSNPN and SVGIG (reference sequence). V lost 5 bases, J lost 5 bases, and 11 bases stayed unmatched. CDR3 bases: TGTGCCTGGGGAAGCTATGGGACAGAATATGGCTACACCTTC. As protein: CAWGSYGTEYGYTF.

The rearrangement joins TRBV11-2 to TRBJ2-7; a possible D gene is TRBD2 (6 bases). CDR3 length: 15 amino acids. Germline lookup yields CDR1 SGHAT and CDR2 FQNNGV. With 5 bases removed from V and 0 bases from J, the gap between germline ends came to 14 bases. The CDR3 spells CASSQGLGSSYEQYF. DNA of the CDR3: TGTGCCAGCAGCCAGGGACTGGGAAGCTCCTACGAGCAGTACTTC.

This clone was recorded a few times. The chain employs TRBV9 and TRBJ2-7; no definite D call. Germline CDR1 reads SGDLS; CDR2 reads YYNGEE. The V end was cut by 1 base, the J end by 0 bases, with 8 bases between. The CDR3 contains 14 residues. The CDR3 region has the DNA TGTGCCAGCAGCGTAACAATGTCCTCCTACGAGCAGTACTTC. As protein: CASSVTMSSYEQYF.

The chain joins TRBV7-2 to TRBJ1-2; TRBD1 matches at 7 bases. Trimming at V came to 5 bases and at J to 4 bases, leaving 7 bases not matched to a gene. The CDR3 runs 14 residues. Germline V lookup: CDR1 SGHTA, CDR2 FQGNSA. CDR3: CASSQGQGGYGYTF. The CDR3 region has the DNA TGTGCCAGCAGCCAAGGGCAGGGGGGCTATGGCTACACCTTC.

The V and J genes are TRBV14 and TRBJ1-1; TRBD1 matches at 7 bases. The CDR3 has 12 residues. Germline V gives CDR1 SGHDN, CDR2 FVKESK. The ends lost 5 bases at V and 11 bases at J; junction bases unmatched: 8. The CDR3 region is CASSSDRVNAFF. CDR3 coding DNA: TGTGCCAGCAGCTCAGACAGGGTGAACGCTTTCTTT.

The V and J genes are TRBV4-3 and TRBJ2-1; possible D gene TRBD2, 6 bases. Germline CDR1 LGHNA, CDR2 YSLEER. The CDR3 extends over 16 amino acids. Trimming shortened V by 4 bases and J by 0 bases, and 13 bases separated the two germline ends. CDR3 region: CASSRDFRNSYNEQFF. CDR3 sequence (DNA): TGCGCCAGCAGCCGGGACTTCCGGAACTCCTACAATGAGCAGTTCTTC.

The CDR3 sequence: CAIQTGNTEAFF. CDR3 bases: TGTGCCATCCAGACGGGGAACACTGAAGCTTTCTTT. The V call is TRBV10-3, the J call TRBJ1-1; D gene uncertain. The germline V gene encodes CDR1 ENHRY and CDR2 SYGVKD. V was pared by 8 bases and J by 1 base, with 8 bases between. The CDR3 is 12 residues long.

The rearrangement links TRBV5-8 to TRBJ1-1; tentatively, D is TRBD1 (6 bases). Germline V gives CDR1 SGHTS, CDR2 YDEGEE. This CDR3 has 13 amino acids. With 10 bases removed from V and 4 bases from J, the gap between germline ends came to 17 bases. In DNA, the CDR3 is TGTGCCGACCAGCAGAGGGGGGGCACTGAAGCTTTCTTT. As protein: CADQQRGGTEAFF. The variable domain in full, with the rest retrieved from reference TRBV5-8 and TRBJ1-1, is EAGVTQSPTHLIKTRGQQATLRCSPISGHTSVYWYQQALGLGLQFLLWYDEGEERNRGNFPPRFSGRQFPNYSSELNVNALELEDSALYLCADQQRGGTEAFFGQGTRLTVV.

This clone was counted only a few times. The rearrangement links TRBV7-2 to TRBJ2-1, with TRBD2 identical over 8 bases. J lost 10 bases, V lost 0 bases, and 8 bases had no gene match. The V gene's germline CDR1 is SGHTA and CDR2 FQGNSA. CDR3 length: 15 residues. This chain's CDR3 is CASSLAPLAGGEQFF. The CDR3 nucleotides are TGTGCCAGCAGCTTAGCTCCTCTAGCGGGCGGGGAGCAGTTCTTC. Full variable domain (rest looked up from reference TRBV7-2 and TRBJ2-1): GAGVSQSPSNKVTEKGKDVELRCDPISGHTALYWYRQSLGQGLEFLIYFQGNSAPDKSGLPSDRFSAERTGGSVSTLTIQRTQQEDSAVYLCASSLAPLAGGEQFFGPGTRLTVL.

There are many counts of this clone. V is TRBV5-6 and J is TRBJ1-6, with D uncertain. The CDR3 is made up of 14 amino acids. Looked up from germline, CDR1 is SGHDT and CDR2 is YYEEEE. Between the trimmed V and J ends, which lost 3 bases and 9 bases, there was a span of 13 bases. CDR3 in DNA: TGTGCCAGCAGCTATGACGGCGGGAGTTCACCCCTCCACTTT. Its protein product is CASSYDGGSSPLHF.

V and J are TRBV28 and TRBJ2-5; 9 bases are a match to TRBD2. Looked up from germline, CDR1 is MDHEN and CDR2 is SYDVKM. With V trimmed by 0 bases and J by 0 bases, 2 bases remained unmatched. The CDR3 covers 16 residues. Written as DNA, the CDR3 is TGTGCCAGCAGTTTATGGTCTAGCGGGGACCAAGAGACCCAGTACTTC. It translates to CASSLWSSGDQETQYF.

This sequence joins TRBV7-3 and TRBJ2-5; TRBD1 aligns across 7 bases. The CDR3 runs to 15 residues. Germline-derived CDR1 and CDR2 are SGHTA and FQGTGA. V lost 4 bases and J lost 5; bases outside the gene matches: 10. The CDR3, as DNA: TGTGCCAGCAGCTCCGCGGACAGGTCTTCGGAGACCCAGTACTTC. It yields the protein CASSSADRSSETQYF.

V usage is TRBV5-6 and J usage is TRBJ2-7, with D possibly TRBD2 on 5 matching bases. Germline V lookup: CDR1 SGHDT, CDR2 YYEEEE. The V gene lost 2 bases and the J gene lost 3 bases, with 15 bases spanning the gap. This CDR3 has 15 amino acids. CDR3 DNA sequence: TGTGCCAGCAGCTTTGGGAGACGCCCCTTCTACGAGCAGTACTTC. Its protein product is CASSFGRRPFYEQYF.

The chain carries TRBV28 and TRBJ1-2; 7 nucleotides match TRBD1. The germline gives CDR1 MDHEN, CDR2 SYDVKM. The CDR3 is 15 amino acids. V shed 6 bases and J 6 bases; nucleotides not matched to a gene: 13. CDR3 nucleotides: TGTGCCAGCAGCTCGGGACAGCGCTTTCGGGATGGCTACACCTTC. Protein: CASSSGQRFRDGYTF.

This clone was recorded a few times. The V gene is TRBV4-2, the J gene TRBJ1-2, with TRBD1 identical over 9 bases. Germline V gives CDR1 LGHNA, CDR2 YNFKEQ. V gave up 1 base and J gave up 6 bases; unmatched junction bases: 3. The CDR3 is made up of 14 amino acids. The CDR3 loop reads CASSQARTGDGYTF. CDR3 DNA sequence: TGTGCCAGCAGCCAAGCCCGGACAGGGGATGGCTACACCTTC.

This chain links TRBV7-2 with TRBJ2-7, with D uncertain. Per germline, CDR1 SGHTA and CDR2 FQGNSA. The CDR3 runs 13 residues. V was clipped by 1 base and J by 5 bases, with 9 bases between them. In nucleotides, the CDR3 is TGTGCCAGCAGCTTAGTTCTACGCGACGAGCAGTACTTC. Protein sequence: CASSLVLRDEQYF.

This clone was counted many times. The gene calls are TRBV5-1 and TRBJ2-1; D is perhaps TRBD1 (5 bases). With 0 bases removed from V and 7 bases from J, the gap between germline ends came to 8 bases. Germline values: CDR1 SGHRS, CDR2 YFSETQ. The CDR3 is 13 amino acids. CDR3 protein: CASSLEGINEQFF. In nucleotides, the CDR3 is TGCGCCAGCAGCTTGGAGGGGATAAATGAGCAGTTCTTC.